This T cell receptor beta chain was recovered during a study of blood T cell repertoires in COVID-19. Study as a whole: Researchers got acute and convalescent COVID-19 samples from the United States, Italy and Spain.

Original data processing: Quantification of nucleated cells was approximated via reference gene primer amplification. Libraries were prepared by immunoSEQ multiplex PCR; TCRdb keeps only in-frame clonotypes and omits some of them. That table is the source of V, J and clone size, and D and trimming were worked out from the DNA. Of about 210,000 clones in the sample, about 86% were seen once. The V gene lost 5 bases and the J gene lost 7 bases, with 21 bases spanning the gap. The CDR3 covers 15 residues. The germline V gene encodes CDR1 SEHNR and CDR2 FQNEAQ (reference sequence). The sequenced sample consisted of peripheral blood. The chain uses TRBV7-9 and TRBJ2-7; D not certain. This clonotype was obtained from a woman aged 70-85 years with acute or convalescent COVID-19. In DNA form, the CDR3 reads TGTGCCAGCAGCGCCGCCCTCCCGAAGGCGGAAGAGCAGTACTTC. Its protein is CASSAALPKAEEQYF.